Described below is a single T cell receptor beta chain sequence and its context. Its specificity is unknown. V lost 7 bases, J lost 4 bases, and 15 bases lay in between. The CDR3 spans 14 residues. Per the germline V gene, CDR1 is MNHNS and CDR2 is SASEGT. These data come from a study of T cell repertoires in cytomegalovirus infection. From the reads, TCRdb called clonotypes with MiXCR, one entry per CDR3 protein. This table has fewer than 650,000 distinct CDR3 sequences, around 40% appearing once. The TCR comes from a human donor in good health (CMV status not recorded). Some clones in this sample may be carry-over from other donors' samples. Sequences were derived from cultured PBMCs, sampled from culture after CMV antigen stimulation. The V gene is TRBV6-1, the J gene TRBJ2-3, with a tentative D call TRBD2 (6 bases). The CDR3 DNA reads TGTGCCAGCACCGGCTCATGGGGGGCAGATACGCAGTATTTT. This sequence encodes CASTGSWGADTQYF.